This T cell receptor beta chain appears in the sequencing data of a study of shared clonotypes between healthy human individuals (dated by TCRdb to about 2020). Background for the entire study: The cohort included three men and two women between 18 and 49 years of age. Per donor, leukapheresis produced somewhere between about 0.94 and 10 billion PBMCs. Libraries were prepared and TCR repertoires were sequenced by different laboratories using diverse techniques, in order to increase sequencing depth and limit assay-specific biases. For each donor, three plates each were used for CD4 naive and CD4 memory, two plates were used for CD8 naive, and one plate was used for CD8 memory. To estimate repertoire size and how much clonotype sharing occurs between individuals, the study deeply sequenced the blood TCR repertoires of 5 or 6 healthy adults. What the work shows at the level of the full study, not this receptor alone: Rarefaction of sorted-subset datasets indicated incomplete sequencing despite the large sequencing depth. Because the study included a small number of donors, the genetic and exposure-history diversity represented was limited. Sampling was restricted to blood, and TCR repertoires in tissues likely differ from the TCR repertoires found in blood. Based on pairwise subsampling, the degree of clonotype sharing among donors was expected to be affected by sequencing depth. Across a handful of donors, around 5% of naive CD4, around 3.5% of naive CD8, approximately 2.5% of memory CD4, and roughly 0.41% of memory CD8 clonotypes were shared. Compared with non-shared clonotypes, the clonotypes found in all four sorted-subset donors had higher generation probabilities. Naive subsets generally had larger estimated clonotype richness than memory subsets.

At the junction V is shortened by 3 bases and J by 3 bases, with 12 bases in between. From the cysteine through the phenylalanine, the CDR3 covers 13 amino acids. The CDR3 DNA has 39 bases and is translated from base 1. Sequences SQVTM (CDR1) and ANQGSEA (CDR2) are obtained from the germline V gene. Using the deep immunoSEQ assay, multiplex PCR amplified TCR CDR3 regions from genomic DNA. Extracted genomic DNA from each cell subset was spread evenly across all wells of several immunoSEQ 96-well plates, with each plate serving as a replicate. Each replicate PCR for sorted subsets received about 210 ng genomic DNA, equal to tens of thousands of T cell genomes. Purified libraries were quantified with a Qubit 3.0 fluorometer, sized on a Bioanalyzer 2100, and re-quantified with the KAPA Library Quantification kit. Each immunoSEQ 96-well plate was sequenced on its own single-read 150-cycle Illumina NextSeq 550 flow cell. The original pipeline was this. Because the immunoSEQ output included only junctional sequences and no quality scores, the filtering could not be the same as the filtering used for full-length reads. Sequences were annotated with PyIR, a Python wrapper for IgBLAST v1.9, using IMGT germline references to assign V/J genes and CDR3. Reads were filtered out if the reads had weak V/J assignments (E-value above 1e-6), no CDR3, stop codons, out-of-frame junctions, or ambiguous translated residues. V3J clonotypes were defined as sequences sharing an identical inferred V gene, J gene, and CDR3 amino acid sequence. To compute the percentage overlap between repertoires, the number of shared unique clonotypes was divided by the size of the smaller repertoire. Richness of each repertoire was evaluated using RTK rarefaction, the Chao1 estimator, and Recon v2.1 estimates of unobserved clonotypes. OLGA was used to compute generation probabilities for all TCRbeta clonotypes that the gDNA method yielded from a few donors. TCRdb provides this immuneACCESS table in a form limited to in-frame rearrangements. Some clones are lacking; in checked studies, under half of them reflect an unresolved V gene, and why the rest are absent is not known. That table supplies the V and J calls and clone size; D and trimming were determined from the DNA. Present in this sample are some 740,000 clones, 80% to 95% of which were seen just once. Nearly 25% of the sample rests with the top ten.

Worth noting for this clone: The antigen this receptor binds is unknown. Base qualities are not recorded, but no much larger clone differs from it by a single base.

CD8 naive samples were CD45RO-negative cells positively selected for CCR7, giving a CD45RA+CCR7+ population that excluded TemRA cells. Donors were healthy HIV-negative adults with no recently reported acute infections or vaccinations. Every donor was a Caucasian adult living in Nashville, Tennessee, USA. Blood was collected by leukapheresis, and PBMCs were isolated by Ficoll-Histopaque density gradient centrifugation and then cryopreserved in liquid nitrogen vapor phase. Analytical flow cytometry was used to check the purity and quantity of each magnetically sorted T cell population. Each sorted fraction had its genomic DNA isolated and then quantified by UV absorbance on a Nanodrop 2000c.

Sequenced material: naive CD8+ T cells sorted from blood. The cell subset or site label, read with the paper, signifies: CD45RA+CCR7+. The sequence is built from TRBV29-1 and TRBJ2-7, and the D gene may be TRBD1, 5 bases matching. This TCR came from a man aged 25-45 years in good health. The CDR3 corresponds to CSVDDGAGYEQYF. The DNA is TGCAGCGTTGATGATGGGGCTGGCTACGAGCAGTACTTC.